In its sample, the clone carrying this T cell receptor (beta chain) was seen a few times. TCRdb analysed the 5' RACE reads with MiXCR anew, one entry per CDR3 protein. The sample holds about 390,000 distinct CDR3 sequences, 16% seen once. This sample is part of a study of T-cell memory formation after mild COVID-19. Germline V gene lookup returns CDR1 SGHTA and CDR2 FQGNSA. Trimming took 5 bases from V and 7 from J; bases not matched to a gene: 9. This CDR3 has 15 amino acids. This clonotype was sampled from a man aged 18 to 30 who had mild COVID-19 (a few samples of this study predate the infection). Cell type and time point are not known. The specimen was PBMCs or a T cell subset sorted from them (not recorded which). V and J are TRBV7-2 and TRBJ2-2; TRBD1 matches 8 bases. The DNA for the CDR3 is TGTGCCAGCAGCCGCCCCCGGACAGGGTTCGGGGAGCTGTTTTTT. Amino acid sequence: CASSRPRTGFGELFF. Complete variable domain (other parts from reference TRBV7-2 and TRBJ2-2): GAGVSQSPSNKVTEKGKDVELRCDPISGHTALYWYRQSLGQGLEFLIYFQGNSAPDKSGLPSDRFSAERTGGSVSTLTIQRTQQEDSAVYLCASSRPRTGFGELFFGEGSRLTVL.